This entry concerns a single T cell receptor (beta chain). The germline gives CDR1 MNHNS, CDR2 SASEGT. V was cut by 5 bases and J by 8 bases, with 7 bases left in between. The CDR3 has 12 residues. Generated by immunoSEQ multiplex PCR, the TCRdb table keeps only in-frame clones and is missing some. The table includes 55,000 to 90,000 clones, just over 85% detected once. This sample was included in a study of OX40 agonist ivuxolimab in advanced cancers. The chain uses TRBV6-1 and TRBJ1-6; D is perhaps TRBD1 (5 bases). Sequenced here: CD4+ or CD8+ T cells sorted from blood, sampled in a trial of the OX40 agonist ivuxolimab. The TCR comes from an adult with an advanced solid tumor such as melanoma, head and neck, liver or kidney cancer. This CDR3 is CASSFRDSPLHF. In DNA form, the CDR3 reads TGTGCCAGCAGTTTCAGGGATTCACCCCTCCACTTT.